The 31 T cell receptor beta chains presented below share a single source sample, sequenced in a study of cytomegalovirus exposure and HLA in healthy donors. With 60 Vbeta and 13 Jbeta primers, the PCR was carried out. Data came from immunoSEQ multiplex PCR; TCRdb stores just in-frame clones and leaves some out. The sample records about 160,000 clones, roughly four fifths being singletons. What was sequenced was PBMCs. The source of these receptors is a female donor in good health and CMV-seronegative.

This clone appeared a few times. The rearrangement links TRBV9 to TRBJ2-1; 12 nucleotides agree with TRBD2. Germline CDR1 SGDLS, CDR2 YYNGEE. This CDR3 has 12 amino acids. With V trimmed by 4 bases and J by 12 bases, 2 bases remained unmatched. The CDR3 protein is CASSLAGGPQFF. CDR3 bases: TGTGCCAGCAGCCTAGCGGGGGGGCCGCAGTTCTTC.

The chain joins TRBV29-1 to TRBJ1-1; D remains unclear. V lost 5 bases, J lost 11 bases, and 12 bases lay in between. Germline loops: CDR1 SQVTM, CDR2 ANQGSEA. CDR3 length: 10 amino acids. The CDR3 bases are TGCAGCGTTAGACTGTATGAGGCTTTCTTT. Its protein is CSVRLYEAFF.

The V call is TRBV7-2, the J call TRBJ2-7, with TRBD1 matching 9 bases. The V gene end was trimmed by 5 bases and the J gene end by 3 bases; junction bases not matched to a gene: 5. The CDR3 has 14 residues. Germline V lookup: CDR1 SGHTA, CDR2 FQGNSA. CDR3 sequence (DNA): TGTGCCAGCAGCACCCGGGACAGGGTCTACGAGCAGTACTTC. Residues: CASSTRDRVYEQYF.

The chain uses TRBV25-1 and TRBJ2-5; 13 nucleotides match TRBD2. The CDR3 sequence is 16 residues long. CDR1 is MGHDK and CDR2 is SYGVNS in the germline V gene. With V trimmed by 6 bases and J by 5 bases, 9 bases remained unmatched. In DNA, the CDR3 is TGTGCCAGCAGCACTAGCGGGAGGGCCTTGTCGGAGACCCAGTACTTC. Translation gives CASSTSGRALSETQYF.

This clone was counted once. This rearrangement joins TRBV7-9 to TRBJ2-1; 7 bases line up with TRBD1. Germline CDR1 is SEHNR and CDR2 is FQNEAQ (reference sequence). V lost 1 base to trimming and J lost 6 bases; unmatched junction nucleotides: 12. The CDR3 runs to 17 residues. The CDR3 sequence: CASSLGLRMTGFNEQFF. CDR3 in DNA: TGTGCCAGCAGCTTAGGTCTTCGTATGACAGGGTTCAATGAGCAGTTCTTC.

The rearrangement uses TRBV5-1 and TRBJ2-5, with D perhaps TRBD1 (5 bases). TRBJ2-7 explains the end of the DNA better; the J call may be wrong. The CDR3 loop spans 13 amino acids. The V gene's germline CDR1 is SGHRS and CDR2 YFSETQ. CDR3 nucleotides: TGCGCCAGCAGCTTGTATACAGGCTACGAGCAGTACTTC. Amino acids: CASSLYTGYEQYF.

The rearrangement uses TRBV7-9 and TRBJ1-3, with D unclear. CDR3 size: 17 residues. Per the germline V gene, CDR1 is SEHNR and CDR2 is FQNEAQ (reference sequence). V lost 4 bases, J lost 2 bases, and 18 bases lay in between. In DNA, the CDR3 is TGTGCCAGCAGCTCCCCCCCGGGAATGGGTGCTGGAAACACCATATATTTT. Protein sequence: CASSSPPGMGAGNTIYF.

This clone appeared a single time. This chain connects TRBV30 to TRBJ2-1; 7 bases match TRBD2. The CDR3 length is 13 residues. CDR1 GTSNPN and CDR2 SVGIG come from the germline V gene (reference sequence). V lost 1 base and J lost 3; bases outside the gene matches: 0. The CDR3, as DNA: TGTGCCTGGAGTGCGGGGGGCTACAATGAGCAGTTCTTC. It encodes CAWSAGGYNEQFF.

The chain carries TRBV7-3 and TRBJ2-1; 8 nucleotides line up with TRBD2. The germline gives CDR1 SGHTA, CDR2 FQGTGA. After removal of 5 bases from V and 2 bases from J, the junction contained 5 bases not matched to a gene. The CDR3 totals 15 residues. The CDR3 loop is CASSVTSGTYNEQFF. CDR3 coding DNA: TGTGCCAGCAGCGTTACTAGCGGCACCTACAATGAGCAGTTCTTC.

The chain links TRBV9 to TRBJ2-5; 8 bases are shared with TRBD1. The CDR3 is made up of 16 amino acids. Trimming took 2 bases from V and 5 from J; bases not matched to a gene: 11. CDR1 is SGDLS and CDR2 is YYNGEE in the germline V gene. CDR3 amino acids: CASSVGGQGIWETQYF. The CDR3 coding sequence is TGTGCCAGCAGCGTGGGCGGACAGGGCATTTGGGAGACCCAGTACTTC.

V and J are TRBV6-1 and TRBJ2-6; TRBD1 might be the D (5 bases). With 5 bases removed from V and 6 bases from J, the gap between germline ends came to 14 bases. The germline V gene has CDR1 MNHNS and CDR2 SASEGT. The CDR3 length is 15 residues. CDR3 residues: CASSFQGFMANVLTF. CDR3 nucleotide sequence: TGTGCCAGCAGTTTCCAGGGATTCATGGCCAACGTCCTGACTTTC.

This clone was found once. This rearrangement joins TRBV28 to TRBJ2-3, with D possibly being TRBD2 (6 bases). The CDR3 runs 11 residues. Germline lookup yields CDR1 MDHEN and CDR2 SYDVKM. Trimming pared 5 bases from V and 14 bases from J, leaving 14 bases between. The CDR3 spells CASSPGDLAYF. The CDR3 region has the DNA TGTGCCAGCAGTCCTGGGGACTTGGCGTATTTT.

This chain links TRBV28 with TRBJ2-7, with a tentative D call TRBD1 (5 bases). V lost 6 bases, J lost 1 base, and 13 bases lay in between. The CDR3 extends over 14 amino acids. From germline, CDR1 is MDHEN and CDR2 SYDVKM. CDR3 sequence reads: CASSPGALSYEQYF. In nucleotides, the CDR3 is TGTGCCAGCAGCCCTGGGGCACTTTCCTACGAGCAGTACTTC.

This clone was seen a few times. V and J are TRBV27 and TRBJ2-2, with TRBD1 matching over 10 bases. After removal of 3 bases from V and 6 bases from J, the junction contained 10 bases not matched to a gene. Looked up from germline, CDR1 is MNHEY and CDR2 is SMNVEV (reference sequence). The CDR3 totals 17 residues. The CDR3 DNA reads TGTGCCAGCAGTTTTGGGTCCTTAGGGACAGGGGCCGGGGAGCTGTTTTTT. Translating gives CASSFGSLGTGAGELFF.

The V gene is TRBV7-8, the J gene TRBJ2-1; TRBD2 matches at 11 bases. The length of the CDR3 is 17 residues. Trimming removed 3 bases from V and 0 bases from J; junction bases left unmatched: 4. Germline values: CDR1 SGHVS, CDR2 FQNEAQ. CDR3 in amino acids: CASSFFTSGSSYNEQFF. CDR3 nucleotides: TGTGCCAGCAGCTTCTTCACTAGCGGGAGCTCCTACAATGAGCAGTTCTTC.

The CDR3 region is CASSESTGLAADTQYF. As DNA, the CDR3 is TGCGCCAGCAGTGAGTCGACAGGGCTAGCCGCGGATACGCAGTATTTT. The chain uses TRBV10-2 and TRBJ2-3, with 7 bases aligning to TRBD1. Germline V gives CDR1 WSHSY, CDR2 SAAADI. Losses at the gene ends were 0 bases for V and 6 bases for J; bases not matched to a gene: 9. The CDR3 sequence is 16 residues long.

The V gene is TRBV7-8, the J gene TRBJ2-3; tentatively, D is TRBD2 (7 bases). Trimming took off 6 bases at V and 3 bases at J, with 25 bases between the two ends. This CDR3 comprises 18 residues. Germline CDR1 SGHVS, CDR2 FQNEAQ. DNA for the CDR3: TGTGCCAGCAGTCGCCTTAGGGGCGGGGGTAGGGGGACAGATACGCAGTATTTT. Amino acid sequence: CASSRLRGGGRGTDTQYF. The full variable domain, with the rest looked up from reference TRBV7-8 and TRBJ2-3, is GAGVSQSPRYKVAKRGQDVALRCDPISGHVSLFWYQQALGQGPEFLTYFQNEAQLDKSGLPSDRFFAERPEGSVSTLKIQRTQQEDSAVYLCASSRLRGGGRGTDTQYFGPGTRLTVL.

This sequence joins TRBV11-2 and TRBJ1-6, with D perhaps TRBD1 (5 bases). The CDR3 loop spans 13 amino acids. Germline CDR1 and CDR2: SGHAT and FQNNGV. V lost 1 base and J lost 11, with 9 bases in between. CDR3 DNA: TGTGCCAGCAGCTTAGCTCCAGGGACACCCCTCCACTTT. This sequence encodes CASSLAPGTPLHF. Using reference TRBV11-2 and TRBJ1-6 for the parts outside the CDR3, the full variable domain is EAGVAQSPRYKIIEKRQSVAFWCNPISGHATLYWYQQILGQGPKLLIQFQNNGVVDDSQLPKDRFSAERLKGVDSTLKIQPAKLEDSAVYLCASSLAPGTPLHFGNGTRLTVT.

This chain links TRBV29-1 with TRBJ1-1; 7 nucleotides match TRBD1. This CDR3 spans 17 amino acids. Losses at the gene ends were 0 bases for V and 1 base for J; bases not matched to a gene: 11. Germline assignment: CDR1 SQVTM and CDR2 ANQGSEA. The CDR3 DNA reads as TGCAGCGTTGAAGATCTAACCGCAGGGGGTAAGAACACTGAAGCTTTCTTT. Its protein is CSVEDLTAGGKNTEAFF.

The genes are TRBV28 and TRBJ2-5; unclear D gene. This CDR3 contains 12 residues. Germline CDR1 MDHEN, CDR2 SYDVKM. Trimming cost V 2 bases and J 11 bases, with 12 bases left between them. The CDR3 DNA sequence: TGTGCCAGCAGTTTAAGGTTGCGGTGGCAGTACTTC. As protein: CASSLRLRWQYF.

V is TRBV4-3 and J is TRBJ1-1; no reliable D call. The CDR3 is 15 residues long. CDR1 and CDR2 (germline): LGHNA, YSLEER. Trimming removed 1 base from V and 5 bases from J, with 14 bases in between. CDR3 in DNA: TGCGCCAGCAGCCAAGGGGTCGGGGATTGGACTGAAGCTTTCTTT. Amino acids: CASSQGVGDWTEAFF.

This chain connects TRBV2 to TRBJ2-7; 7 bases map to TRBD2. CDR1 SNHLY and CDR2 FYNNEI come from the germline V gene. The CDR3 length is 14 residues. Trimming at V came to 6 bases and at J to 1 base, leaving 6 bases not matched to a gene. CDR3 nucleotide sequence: TGTGCCAGCAGAAGGCCAGCGGGGTCCTACGAGCAGTACTTC. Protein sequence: CASRRPAGSYEQYF. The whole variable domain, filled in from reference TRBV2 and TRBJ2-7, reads EPEVTQTPSHQVTQMGQEVILRCVPISNHLYFYWYRQILGQKVEFLVSFYNNEISEKSEIFDDQFSVERPDGSNFTLKIRSTKLEDSAMYFCASRRPAGSYEQYFGPGTRLTVT.

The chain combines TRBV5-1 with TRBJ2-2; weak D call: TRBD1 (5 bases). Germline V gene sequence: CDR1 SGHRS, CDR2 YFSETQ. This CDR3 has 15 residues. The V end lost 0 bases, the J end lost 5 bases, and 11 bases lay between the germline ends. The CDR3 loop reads CASSLASGRTGELFF. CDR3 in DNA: TGCGCCAGCAGCTTGGCCTCAGGGCGGACCGGGGAGCTGTTTTTT.

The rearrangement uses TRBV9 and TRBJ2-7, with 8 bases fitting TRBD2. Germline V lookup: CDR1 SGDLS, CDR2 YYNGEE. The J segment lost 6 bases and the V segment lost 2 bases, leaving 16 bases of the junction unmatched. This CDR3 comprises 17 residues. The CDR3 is CASSVGVAGSRGGEQYF. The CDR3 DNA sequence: TGTGCCAGCAGCGTCGGGGTAGCGGGGTCCCGAGGGGGCGAGCAGTACTTC.

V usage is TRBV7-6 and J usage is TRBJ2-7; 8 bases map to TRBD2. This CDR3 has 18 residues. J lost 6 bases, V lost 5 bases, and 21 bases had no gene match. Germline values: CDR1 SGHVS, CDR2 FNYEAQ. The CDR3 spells CASSLPLWPGGKTPEQYF. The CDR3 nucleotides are TGTGCCAGCAGCCTTCCTTTGTGGCCGGGGGGGAAGACTCCCGAGCAGTACTTC.

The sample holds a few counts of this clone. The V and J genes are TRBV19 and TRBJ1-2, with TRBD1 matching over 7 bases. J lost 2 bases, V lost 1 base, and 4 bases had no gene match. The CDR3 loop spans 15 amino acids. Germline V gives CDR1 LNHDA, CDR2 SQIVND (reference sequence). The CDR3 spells CASSIALTGNYGYTF. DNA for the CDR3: TGTGCCAGTAGTATAGCTCTGACAGGGAACTATGGCTACACCTTC.

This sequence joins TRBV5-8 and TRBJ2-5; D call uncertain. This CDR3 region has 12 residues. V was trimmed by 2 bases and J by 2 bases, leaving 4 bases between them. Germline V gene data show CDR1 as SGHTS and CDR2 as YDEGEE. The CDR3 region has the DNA TGTGCCAGCAGCTTCTTTCAAGAGACCCAGTACTTC. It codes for CASSFFQETQYF.

CDR3 sequence: CARSKWKSRDRGVHEQYF. CDR3 coding DNA: TGTGCCAGAAGCAAGTGGAAATCCCGGGACAGGGGAGTCCACGAGCAGTACTTC. The chain has TRBV5-3 and TRBJ2-7; 10 bases map to TRBD1. TRBV5-3 is an ORF for which the function is uncertain. CDR3 length equals 18 residues. Trimming took 4 bases from V and 5 from J; bases not matched to a gene: 18.

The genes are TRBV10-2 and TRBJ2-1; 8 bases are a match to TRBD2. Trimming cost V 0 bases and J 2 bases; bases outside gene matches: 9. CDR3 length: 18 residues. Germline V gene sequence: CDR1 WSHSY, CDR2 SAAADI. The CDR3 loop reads CASSESPIAGFTYNEQFF. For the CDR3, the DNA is TGCGCCAGCAGTGAGTCCCCAATAGCGGGATTTACCTACAATGAGCAGTTCTTC.

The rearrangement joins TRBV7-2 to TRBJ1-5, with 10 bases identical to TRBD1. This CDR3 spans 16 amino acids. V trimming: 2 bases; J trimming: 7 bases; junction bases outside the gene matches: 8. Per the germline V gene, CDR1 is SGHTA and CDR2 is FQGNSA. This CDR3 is CASSLRGQGSGQPQHF. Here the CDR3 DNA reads TGTGCCAGCAGCTTAAGGGGACAGGGGTCGGGCCAGCCCCAGCATTTT.

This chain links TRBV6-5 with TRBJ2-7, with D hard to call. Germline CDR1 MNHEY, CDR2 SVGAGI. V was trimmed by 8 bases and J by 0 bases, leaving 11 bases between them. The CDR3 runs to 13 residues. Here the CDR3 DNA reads TGTGCCAGCTACACGCCCAGCTCCTACGAGCAGTACTTC. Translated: CASYTPSSYEQYF.